This T cell receptor (beta chain) was sequenced in a study of blood T cell dynamics during melanoma immunotherapy. On the study more broadly: Metastatic melanoma patients received first-line pembrolizumab or nivolumab plus ipilimumab.

In germline, CDR1 is SEHNR, CDR2 FQNEAQ (reference sequence). The CDR3 runs 14 residues. Trimming at V came to 5 bases and at J to 5 bases, leaving 6 bases not matched to a gene. As for time point: pre-treatment baseline. The table came from immunoSEQ multiplex PCR; TCRdb's copy has only in-frame clones and leaves some out. Of 9,500 to 10,000 clones in the sample, 65% to 90% were seen once. This clone was found a few times. This receptor was obtained from a human donor with melanoma. The V gene is TRBV7-9, the J gene TRBJ1-1; 9 bases are shared with TRBD1. The starting material was blood, obtained from a patient treated with checkpoint blockade. The CDR3 DNA follows: TGTGCCAGCAGCCCCGGGACAGGGAGGACTGAAGCTTTCTTT. Its translation: CASSPGTGRTEAFF.